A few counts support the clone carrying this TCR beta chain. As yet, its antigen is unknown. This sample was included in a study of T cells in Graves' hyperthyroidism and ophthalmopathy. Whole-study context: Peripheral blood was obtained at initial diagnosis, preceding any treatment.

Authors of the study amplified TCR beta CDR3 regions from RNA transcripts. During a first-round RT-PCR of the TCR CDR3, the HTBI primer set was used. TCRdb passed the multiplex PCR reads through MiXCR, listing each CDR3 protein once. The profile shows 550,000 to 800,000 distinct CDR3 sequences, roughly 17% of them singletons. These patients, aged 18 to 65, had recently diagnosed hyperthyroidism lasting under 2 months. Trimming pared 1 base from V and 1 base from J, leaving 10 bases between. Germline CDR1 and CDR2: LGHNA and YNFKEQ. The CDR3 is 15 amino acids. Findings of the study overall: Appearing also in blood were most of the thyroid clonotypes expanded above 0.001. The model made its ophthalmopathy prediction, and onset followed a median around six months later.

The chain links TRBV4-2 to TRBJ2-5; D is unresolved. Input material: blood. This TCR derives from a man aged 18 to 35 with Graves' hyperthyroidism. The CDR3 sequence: CASSQALISQETQYF. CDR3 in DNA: TGTGCCAGCAGCCAAGCTCTGATCTCCCAAGAGACCCAGTACTTC.